Given below is one T cell receptor beta chain in context. No antigen is known for it. Treatment indicated: around 19 received Ad26.COV2.S at low or high dose, single or two shots; about 5 received placebo; per-sample allocation not given. The samples were gathered on day 63 after the first injection of vaccine or placebo. The CDR3 spans 13 residues. The germline CDR1 and CDR2 sequences are MNHEY and SVGAGI. V shed 4 bases, J shed 6 bases, and the junction held 5 bases outside the gene matches. The data were taken from a study of Ad26.COV2.S vaccination and SARS-CoV-2 variants. Libraries were prepared by immunoSEQ multiplex PCR; TCRdb keeps only in-frame clonotypes and omits some of them. The sample has about 680,000 clones; more than 70% are singletons. Overall study findings and caveats: Overall T cell responses may have been underestimated by the analyses of TCR breadth and depth.

The starting material was peripheral blood, obtained in a trial of Ad26.COV2.S vaccine versus placebo. This chain uses TRBV6-5 with TRBJ1-2; 7 bases agree with TRBD1. The TCR sequence derives from a person aged 18 to 59 who received the Ad26.COV2.S COVID-19 vaccine or a placebo. CDR3 residues: CASSSLTGDGYTF. CDR3 nucleotides: TGTGCCAGCAGTTCCCTTACAGGGGATGGCTACACCTTC.